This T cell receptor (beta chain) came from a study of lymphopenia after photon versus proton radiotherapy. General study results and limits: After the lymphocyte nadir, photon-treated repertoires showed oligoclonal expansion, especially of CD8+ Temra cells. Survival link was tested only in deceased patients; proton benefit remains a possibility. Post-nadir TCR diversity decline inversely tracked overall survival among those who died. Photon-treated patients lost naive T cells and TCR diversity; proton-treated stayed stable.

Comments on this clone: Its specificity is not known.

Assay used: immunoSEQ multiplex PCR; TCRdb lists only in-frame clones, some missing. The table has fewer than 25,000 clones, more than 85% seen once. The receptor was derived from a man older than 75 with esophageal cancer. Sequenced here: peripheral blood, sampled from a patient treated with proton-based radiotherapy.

Here the CDR3 DNA reads TGTGCCAGCAGCTTGCAGGGGGCGTTGGGGGAGACCCAGTACTTC. The encoded protein is CASSLQGALGETQYF. This rearrangement joins TRBV7-2 to TRBJ2-5; 8 bases are a match to TRBD1. Trimming took 3 bases from V and 5 from J; bases not matched to a gene: 8. CDR3 length equals 15 residues. Germline loops: CDR1 SGHTA, CDR2 FQGNSA.